A single sample is the source of the 23 T cell receptor beta chains below, sequenced in a study of T cell clones after liver transplantation. Libraries were prepared by immunoSEQ multiplex PCR; TCRdb keeps only in-frame clonotypes and omits some of them. Counted here are roughly 100,000 clones, 80% to 90% occurring once; the ten biggest clones make up roughly 3.1%. This specimen was CD4+ T cells from blood, taken approximately 50 months after liver transplant. These receptors were taken from a human patient who received a liver transplant. Certain T cells may be donor cells from the graft.

CDR3 bases: TGCGCCAGCAGCTTTCCTCGGGCGGGGGGCGCCAATGAGCAGTTCTTC. This translates into CASSFPRAGGANEQFF. The chain is built from TRBV5-1 and TRBJ2-1, with 8 bases aligning to TRBD2. CDR1 and CDR2 from the germline V gene are SGHRS and YFSETQ. V gave up 2 bases and J gave up 6 bases; unmatched junction bases: 10. The CDR3 has 16 residues.

V and J are TRBV6-5 and TRBJ2-1; 9 nucleotides line up with TRBD1. The germline CDR1 and CDR2 sequences are MNHEY and SVGAGI. The CDR3 extends over 13 amino acids. V lost 2 bases to trimming and J lost 13 bases; unmatched junction nucleotides: 6. This CDR3 is CASSYPGTGIQFF. Written as DNA, the CDR3 is TGTGCCAGCAGTTACCCTGGGACAGGGATACAGTTCTTC.

The chain uses TRBV7-6 and TRBJ2-1, with TRBD1 identical over 7 bases. Germline V gives CDR1 SGHVS, CDR2 FNYEAQ. The CDR3 length is 12 residues. The junction had 6 bases not matched to a gene; V was cut back by 1 base and J by 15 bases. For the CDR3, the DNA is TGTGCCAGCAGCTTAGGGGTAGACAGGGTGTTCTTC. It specifies CASSLGVDRVFF.

The V call is TRBV2, the J call TRBJ2-2; D is perhaps TRBD2 (5 bases). The V end lost 1 base, the J end lost 4 bases, and 7 bases lay between the germline ends. This CDR3 spans 14 amino acids. CDR1 SNHLY and CDR2 FYNNEI come from the germline V gene. CDR3 protein: CASSEGGITGELFF. The CDR3 coding sequence is TGTGCCAGCAGTGAAGGAGGGATCACCGGGGAGCTGTTTTTT.

The chain carries TRBV30 and TRBJ2-5, with 10 bases lining up with TRBD1. Germline loops: CDR1 GTSNPN, CDR2 SVGIG (reference sequence). Trimming at V came to 3 bases and at J to 4 bases, leaving 5 bases not matched to a gene. CDR3 length: 14 amino acids. For the CDR3, the DNA is TGTGCCTGGAGGCGACAGGGGGCTACAGAGACCCAGTACTTC. Encoded protein: CAWRRQGATETQYF.

A few counts support this clone. The chain carries TRBV4-1 and TRBJ1-5; no definite D call. Trimming removed 4 bases at V and 0 bases at J, with 16 bases between. Per the germline V gene, CDR1 is MGHRA and CDR2 is YSYEKL. CDR3 length: 17 residues. The CDR3 sequence is CASSLRAGDHSNQPQHF. The DNA for the CDR3 is TGCGCCAGCAGCCTACGGGCAGGTGATCATAGCAATCAGCCCCAGCATTTT.

CDR3 region: CASSNQGRNQPQHF. DNA for the CDR3: TGTGCCAGCAGCAACCAGGGTCGAAATCAGCCCCAGCATTTT. The genes are TRBV7-2 and TRBJ1-5, with a tentative D call TRBD1 (5 bases). The germline V gene encodes CDR1 SGHTA and CDR2 FQGNSA. The CDR3 extends over 14 amino acids. The V gene lost 5 bases and the J gene lost 4 bases, with 12 bases spanning the gap.

This clone was detected many times. V usage is TRBV14 and J usage is TRBJ2-7; the D gene is possibly TRBD2 (5 bases). V lost 3 bases, J lost 3 bases, and 6 bases lay in between. This CDR3 region has 12 residues. Germline V gene data show CDR1 as SGHDN and CDR2 as FVKESK. CDR3 in amino acids: CASSHGSYEQYF. CDR3 DNA sequence: TGTGCCAGCAGCCATGGGAGCTACGAGCAGTACTTC.

The count of this clone is one. V and J are TRBV2 and TRBJ1-3; 7 bases align to TRBD1. The CDR3 covers 17 residues. Germline V CDR1 and CDR2: SNHLY, FYNNEI. V lost 4 bases, J lost 0 bases, and 9 bases stayed unmatched. This chain's CDR3 is CASSVDEGAISGNTIYF. The CDR3 DNA sequence: TGTGCCAGCAGTGTGGACGAGGGGGCAATCTCTGGAAACACCATATATTTT.

In its sample, this clone was seen once. The chain has TRBV25-1 and TRBJ1-2, with D perhaps matching TRBD1 (6 bases). This CDR3 is built from 14 residues. V was shortened by 4 bases and J by 4 bases, with 13 bases between the two germline ends. From germline, CDR1 is MGHDK and CDR2 SYGVNS. CDR3 in DNA: TGTGCCAGCAGTGCCAACAGGGTCCCCTATGGCTACACCTTC. Its translation is CASSANRVPYGYTF.

This clone appeared once. The CDR3 reads CASSPISGGAPSRQYF. In DNA form, the CDR3 reads TGTGCCAGCAGCCCCATTTCGGGGGGGGCTCCGAGCAGGCAGTATTTT. The rearrangement uses TRBV9 and TRBJ2-3; 8 nucleotides agree with TRBD2. Germline CDR1 is SGDLS and CDR2 is YYNGEE. Unmatched junction bases numbered 18, after V lost 4 bases and J lost 11 bases. This CDR3 contains 16 residues.

This clone has just one count. The chain uses TRBV4-2 and TRBJ2-2; TRBD1 aligns across 10 bases. J gave up 8 bases and V 3 bases, and 3 bases lay outside the gene matches. Germline values: CDR1 LGHNA, CDR2 YNFKEQ. This CDR3 has 14 residues. The CDR3 reads CASSHGTGVGELFF. CDR3 in DNA: TGTGCCAGCAGCCATGGGACAGGGGTAGGGGAGCTGTTTTTT.

The sample holds a few counts of this clone. This chain joins TRBV14 and TRBJ1-2; D remains ambiguous. Germline values: CDR1 SGHDN, CDR2 FVKESK. The CDR3 length is 17 residues. The ends were cut back, 2 bases at V and 5 bases at J, with 21 bases in the middle. CDR3: CASSQWRAYRGIYGYTF. DNA of the CDR3: TGTGCCAGCAGCCAATGGAGGGCCTATAGAGGCATTTATGGCTACACCTTC.

For the CDR3, the DNA is TGTGCCAGTAAAGACGACCCCCTGAACACTGAAGCTTTCTTT. Encoded protein: CASKDDPLNTEAFF. The chain links TRBV19 to TRBJ1-1; D is unresolved. This CDR3 region has 14 residues. Trimming took off 7 bases at V and 0 bases at J, with 12 bases between the two ends. CDR1 is LNHDA and CDR2 is SQIVND in the germline V gene (reference sequence).

Here the CDR3 reads CASSQALAGSYEQYF. DNA of the CDR3: TGTGCCAGCAGCCAAGCACTAGCGGGGAGCTACGAGCAGTACTTC. V and J are TRBV14 and TRBJ2-7; TRBD2 agrees at 10 bases. V lost 1 base and J lost 3; bases outside the gene matches: 3. The CDR3 length is 15 residues. Germline V gives CDR1 SGHDN, CDR2 FVKESK.

The chain has TRBV9 and TRBJ2-1; unclear D gene. The germline CDR1 and CDR2 sequences are SGDLS and YYNGEE. V was pared by 3 bases and J by 0 bases, with 13 bases between. The CDR3 is made up of 16 amino acids. CDR3 amino acids: CASSALIGSSYNEQFF. The CDR3 DNA reads as TGTGCCAGCAGCGCCCTTATTGGAAGCTCCTACAATGAGCAGTTCTTC.

The genes are TRBV6-6 and TRBJ1-2; D possibly corresponds to TRBD1 (5 bases). The length of the CDR3 is 14 residues. Looked up from germline, CDR1 is MNHNY and CDR2 is SVGAGI (reference sequence). V lost 5 bases to trimming and J lost 3 bases, with 13 bases between them. The CDR3 nucleotides are TGTGCCAGCAGTCAAGACAGTCATGACTATGGCTACACCTTC. Translation: CASSQDSHDYGYTF.

This clone was detected only a few times. The chain has TRBV7-9 and TRBJ1-6; D perhaps matches TRBD1 (5 bases). The germline CDR1 and CDR2 sequences are SEHNR and FQNEAQ (reference sequence). V was trimmed by 6 bases and J by 14 bases, leaving 17 bases between them. This CDR3 is built from 13 residues. The CDR3, as DNA: TGTGCCAGCAGTCGACAGACAGTAGCCACCCTCCACTTT. Translating gives CASSRQTVATLHF.

V and J are TRBV5-8 and TRBJ2-1; D is ambiguous. The CDR3 is 12 amino acids. V was trimmed by 1 base and J by 3 bases, leaving 2 bases between them. Germline loops: CDR1 SGHTS, CDR2 YDEGEE. Written as DNA, the CDR3 is TGTGCCAGCAGCTTGTACTACAATGAGCAGTTCTTC. Its translation: CASSLYYNEQFF. Complete variable domain (other parts from reference TRBV5-8 and TRBJ2-1): EAGVTQSPTHLIKTRGQQATLRCSPISGHTSVYWYQQALGLGLQFLLWYDEGEERNRGNFPPRFSGRQFPNYSSELNVNALELEDSALYLCASSLYYNEQFFGPGTRLTVL.

The chain joins TRBV4-1 to TRBJ1-2; D is undetermined. The V end was cut by 0 bases, the J end by 1 base, with 12 bases between. This CDR3 is 16 amino acids long. Looked up from germline, CDR1 is MGHRA and CDR2 is YSYEKL. The CDR3 spells CASSQDLARNNYGYTF. DNA of the CDR3: TGCGCCAGCAGCCAAGATCTGGCCCGTAATAACTATGGCTACACCTTC.

The chain has TRBV9 and TRBJ2-7; no clear D gene. Germline V gene data show CDR1 as SGDLS and CDR2 as YYNGEE. The CDR3 has 12 residues. The V end was cut by 1 base, the J end by 4 bases, with 6 bases between. The CDR3 DNA reads as TGTGCCAGCAGCGTATACGGGTACGAGCAGTACTTC. Translation gives CASSVYGYEQYF.

The V and J genes are TRBV5-4 and TRBJ1-1; D is ambiguous. The CDR3 length is 16 residues. Germline loops: CDR1 SGHNT, CDR2 YYREEE (reference sequence). V was clipped by 0 bases and J by 0 bases, with 12 bases between them. The CDR3, as DNA: TGTGCCAGCAGCTTGGAGGGCTCTAGGATGAACACTGAAGCTTTCTTT. Translating gives CASSLEGSRMNTEAFF. Full variable domain (rest looked up from reference TRBV5-4 and TRBJ1-1): ETGVTQSPTHLIKTRGQQVTLRCSSQSGHNTVSWYQQALGQGPQFIFQYYREEENGRGNFPPRFSGLQFPNYSSELNVNALELDDSALYLCASSLEGSRMNTEAFFGQGTRLTVV.

The V call is TRBV19, the J call TRBJ1-3; D is ambiguous. The CDR3 is 15 residues long. CDR1 and CDR2 (germline): LNHDA, SQIVND (reference sequence). V dropped 7 bases and J dropped 2 bases, with 15 bases sitting between them. The CDR3 protein is CASTWNINPGNTIYF. CDR3 in DNA: TGTGCCAGTACCTGGAACATAAATCCTGGAAACACCATATATTTT.